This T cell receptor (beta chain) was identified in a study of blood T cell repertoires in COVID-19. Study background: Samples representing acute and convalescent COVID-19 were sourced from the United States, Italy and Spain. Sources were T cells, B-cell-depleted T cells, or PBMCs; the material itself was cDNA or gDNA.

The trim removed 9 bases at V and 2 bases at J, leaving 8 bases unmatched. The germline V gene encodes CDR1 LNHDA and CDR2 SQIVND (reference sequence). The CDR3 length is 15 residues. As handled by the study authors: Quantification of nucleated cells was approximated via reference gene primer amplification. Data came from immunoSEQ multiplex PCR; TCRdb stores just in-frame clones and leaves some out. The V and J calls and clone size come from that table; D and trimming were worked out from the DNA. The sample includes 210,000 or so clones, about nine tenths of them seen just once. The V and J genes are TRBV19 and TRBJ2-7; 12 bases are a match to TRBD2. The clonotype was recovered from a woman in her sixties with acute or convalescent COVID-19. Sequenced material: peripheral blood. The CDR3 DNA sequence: TGTGCCAGCAGACCCGCTAGCGGGGGGGCCTACGAGCAGTACTTC. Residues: CASRPASGGAYEQYF.